These 14 T cell receptor beta chains were all obtained from the same sample, sequenced in a study of T cells in women clearing cervical HPV infection. This table comes from immunoSEQ multiplex PCR, and its TCRdb copy is limited to in-frame clones, with some not included. The sample includes about 30,000 clones. The sample taken for sequencing was blood buffy coat. The receptors come from a woman aged 18 to 75 with a cervical HPV16 infection that either progressed to CIN3+ or cleared (not recorded which).

A note on this clone: The CDR3 is cut off 3 residues early in the read; its end comes from the germline J gene. The chain links TRBV7-9 to TRBJ2-4, with D perhaps TRBD1 (5 bases). The CDR3 totals 12 residues. CDR1 is SEHNR and CDR2 is FQNEAQ in the germline V gene (reference sequence). The CDR3 is CASSLVGDGQYF. The covered CDR3 bases are TGTGCCAGCAGCTTAGTAGGGGATGGT.

Remarks on this clone: Read coverage stops 3 residues before the CDR3 terminus; the germline J gene supplies the remainder. The chain has TRBV20-1 and TRBJ1-5, with D hard to call. The CDR3 contains 16 residues. V lost 3 bases, J lost 4 bases, and 19 bases lay in between. In germline, CDR1 is DFQATT, CDR2 SNEGSKA (reference sequence). Partial CDR3 DNA: TGCAGTGCTAGTATACATCACCAGAGGGCTAATCAGCCC. Residues: CSASIHHQRANQP. The full CDR3 protein is CSASIHHQRANQPQHF.

A remark on this clone: The read ends 3 residues before the CDR3 terminus; that terminus is restored from the germline J gene. This chain connects TRBV6-4 to TRBJ2-3, with TRBD2 matching 13 bases. CDR1 is MRHNA, CDR2 SNTAGT, per germline. The CDR3 has 16 amino acids. V lost 6 bases, J lost 4 bases, and 7 bases stayed unmatched. The chain's CDR3 is CASRRTSGGEADTQYF. The part of the CDR3 DNA that was read is TGTGCCAGCAGAAGGACTAGCGGGGGCGAGGCAGATACG.

Turning to this clone: The read ends 3 residues shy of where the CDR3 ends; the end is completed using the germline J gene. The chain is built from TRBV3-1 (or the pseudogene TRBV3-2) and TRBJ2-3; the D gene is possibly TRBD2 (6 bases). The germline gives CDR1 LGHDT, CDR2 YNNKEL (reference sequence). Deletions cut 4 bases from V and 2 bases from J, with 13 bases between. CDR3 length: 15 residues. CDR3 DNA (partial): TGTGCCAGCAGCCTCGGACTAAGATTCACAGATACG. This encodes CASSLGLRFTDT. The full-length CDR3 reads as CASSLGLRFTDTQYF.

Turning to this clone: Sequencing ends 3 residues short of the CDR3 end; the germline J gene provides the rest. The rearrangement links TRBV18 to TRBJ1-2; 9 bases are shared with TRBD1. The germline CDR1 and CDR2 sequences are KGHSH and LQKENI. CDR3 length equals 15 residues. CDR3: CASSLAGQGGHDYTF. CDR3 bases read: TGTGCCAGCTCACTGGCGGGACAGGGAGGGCACGAC.

Notes on this clone: The read stops 3 residues short of the end of the CDR3; the missing end is completed from the germline J gene. The rearrangement links TRBV20-1 to TRBJ1-2, with 11 bases fitting TRBD1. Germline CDR1 is DFQATT and CDR2 is SNEGSKA (reference sequence). The V segment lost 5 bases and the J segment 7 bases; nucleotides outside the gene matches: 6. CDR3 length: 13 residues. CDR3 sequence reads: CSAGDRGKGGYTF. Partial CDR3 DNA: TGCAGTGCTGGGGACAGGGGGAAGGGTGGC.

Of note for this clone: The read terminates 3 residues ahead of where the CDR3 ends, so the germline J gene completes it. The chain carries TRBV20-1 and TRBJ1-2; possibly TRBD1 for D (6 bases). Germline CDR1 is DFQATT and CDR2 is SNEGSKA (reference sequence). V lost 0 bases to trimming and J lost 0 bases, with 17 bases between them. This CDR3 spans 17 amino acids. Here the CDR3 reads CSARDLRPTGPNYGYTF. Partial CDR3 DNA: TGCAGTGCTAGAGATCTTCGGCCAACAGGGCCTAACTATGGC.

On this clone itself: The read ends 3 residues before the CDR3 terminus; that terminus is restored from the germline J gene. The V and J genes are TRBV5-4 and TRBJ2-5, with 7 bases identical to TRBD1. Germline CDR1 is SGHNT and CDR2 is YYREEE (reference sequence). Trimming removed 1 base from V and 3 bases from J; junction bases left unmatched: 6. The CDR3 loop spans 15 amino acids. The sequenced part of the CDR3 DNA is TGTGCCAGCAGCTTGTGGGGCAGGGGGAAAGAGACC. As protein: CASSLWGRGKET. The full CDR3 protein reads CASSLWGRGKETQYF.

Turning to this clone: The CDR3 extends 3 residues past the end of the read, so its final part is completed from the germline J gene. The gene calls are TRBV7-2 and TRBJ1-2; D unclear. The V end was cut by 7 bases, the J end by 6 bases, with 15 bases between. There are 13 residues in the CDR3. CDR1 and CDR2 (germline): SGHTA, FQGNSA. The DNA read from the CDR3 is TGTGCCAGCACAGGAGGCCTTTTAGATGGC. It translates to CASTGGLLDG. The CDR3 in its entirety is CASTGGLLDGYTF.

About this clone itself: The read is 3 residues too short to cover the CDR3 end, so that end is filled in from the germline J gene. The chain joins TRBV20-1 to TRBJ2-5; D is possibly TRBD2 (5 bases). Trimming took off 6 bases at V and 0 bases at J, with 11 bases between the two ends. Germline V gives CDR1 DFQATT, CDR2 SNEGSKA (reference sequence). This CDR3 spans 13 amino acids. CDR3 DNA (partial): TGCAGTGCGGGAGCGGCCCACCAAGAGACC. Protein: CSAGAAHQET. The complete CDR3 reads CSAGAAHQETQYF.

In the case of this clone: The read is 3 residues too short to cover the CDR3 end, so that end is filled in from the germline J gene. The V and J genes are TRBV18 and TRBJ1-6, with D possibly matching TRBD1 (6 bases). This CDR3 is 13 amino acids long. The V end lost 4 bases, the J end lost 8 bases, and 9 bases lay between the germline ends. The V gene's germline CDR1 is KGHSH and CDR2 LQKENI. The CDR3 spells CASSQGEDSPLHF. The CDR3 bases that were read are TGTGCCAGCTCACAGGGGGAGGATTCACCC.

Notes on this clone: Coverage ceases 3 residues before the CDR3 finishes, and the germline J gene fills in the end. The chain joins TRBV18 to TRBJ2-3; TRBD2 is a possible D gene (5 bases). There are 14 residues in the CDR3. Germline V CDR1 and CDR2: KGHSH, LQKENI. Deletions cut 1 base from V and 7 bases from J, with 12 bases between. The CDR3 DNA, read in part, is TGTGCCAGCTCACCACAGGACTCGGCTAATACG. This sequence encodes CASSPQDSANT. Given in full, the CDR3 is CASSPQDSANTQYF.

The CDR3 is CASSPPISTDTYTF. The covered CDR3 bases are TGTGCCAGCTCACCACCGATCAGCACAGATACC. The chain carries TRBV18 and TRBJ1-2; unclear D gene. The CDR3 goes on 3 residues after the read ends, and that part is filled in from the germline J gene. The CDR3 spans 14 residues. Germline CDR1 and CDR2: KGHSH and LQKENI. The whole variable domain, filled in from reference TRBV18 and TRBJ1-2, reads NAGVMQNPRHLVRRRGQEARLRCSPMKGHSHVYWYRQLPEEGLKFMVYLQKENIIDESGMPKERFSAEFPKEGPSILRIQQVVRGDSAAYFCASSPPISTDTYTFGSGTRLTVV.

Remarks on this clone: The CDR3 end falls 3 residues outside the read, so it is completed with the germline J gene. The chain joins TRBV2 to TRBJ2-1; 9 bases align to TRBD2. This CDR3 contains 16 residues. Trimming cost V 3 bases and J 0 bases; bases outside gene matches: 3. CDR1 is SNHLY, CDR2 FYNNEI, per germline. The CDR3 protein is CASSELRGGSYNEQFF. The covered CDR3 bases are TGTGCCAGCAGTGAGCTGCGGGGGGGCTCCTACAATGAG. Based on the CDR3 plus reference TRBV2 and TRBJ2-1, the full variable domain is EPEVTQTPSHQVTQMGQEVILRCVPISNHLYFYWYRQILGQKVEFLVSFYNNEISEKSEIFDDQFSVERPDGSNFTLKIRSTKLEDSAMYFCASSELRGGSYNEQFFGPGTRLTVL.